Listed here are 10 T cell receptor beta chains from one sample, sequenced in a study of Ad26.COV2.S vaccination and SARS-CoV-2 variants. Treatment specified: approximately 18 received Ad26.COV2.S at low or high dose, single or two shots; roughly five received placebo; per-sample allocation not given. At day 63 after the first vaccine or placebo injection, samples were drawn. Sequenced by immunoSEQ multiplex PCR; TCRdb stores in-frame clones only, minus some. The sample yields more than 300,000 clones, approximately 86% seen once. This specimen was peripheral blood, taken in a trial of Ad26.COV2.S vaccine versus placebo. The origin of the receptors is a person aged 18-65 years who received the Ad26.COV2.S COVID-19 vaccine or a placebo.

This clone showed up just a few times. The chain uses TRBV29-1 and TRBJ2-7, with D perhaps TRBD2 (7 bases). The CDR3 runs 13 residues. Germline CDR1 and CDR2: SQVTM and ANQGSEA. V gave up 7 bases and J gave up 5 bases, with 18 bases separating them. The CDR3 loop is CSAGGRVGHEQYF. DNA for the CDR3: TGCAGCGCGGGGGGCAGGGTAGGGCACGAGCAGTACTTC.

This rearrangement joins TRBV30 to TRBJ2-5; 7 positions agree with TRBD2. This CDR3 contains 15 residues. The germline V gene encodes CDR1 GTSNPN and CDR2 SVGIG (reference sequence). V lost 0 bases, J lost 5 bases, and 9 bases stayed unmatched. This CDR3 is CAWSVRLLGGETQYF. The CDR3 coding sequence is TGTGCCTGGAGTGTAAGACTTCTGGGAGGGGAGACCCAGTACTTC.

The J gene is TRBJ2-2, the V gene TRBV24-1, with D perhaps TRBD1 (5 bases). The ends were cut back, 0 bases at V and 7 bases at J, with 8 bases in the middle. In germline, CDR1 is KGHDR, CDR2 SFDVKD. This CDR3 has 14 residues. CDR3 sequence (DNA): TGTGCCACCAGTGATTTGCCAGGGATCGGGGAGCTGTTTTTT. Protein sequence: CATSDLPGIGELFF.

This chain links TRBV6-5 with TRBJ2-2; D could derive from TRBD1 or TRBD2 (5 bases each). CDR1 and CDR2 from the germline V gene are MNHEY and SVGAGI. With 4 bases removed from V and 6 bases from J, the gap between germline ends came to 6 bases. The CDR3 length is 12 residues. The CDR3 loop is CASSLGAGELFF. The DNA of the CDR3 is TGTGCCAGCAGTTTGGGGGCCGGGGAGCTGTTTTTT.

This sequence joins TRBV12-3 or TRBV12-4 and TRBJ2-7; D is ambiguous. CDR3 length: 12 amino acids. The V gene lost 5 bases and the J gene lost 3 bases, with 8 bases spanning the gap. CDR3: CASSLTHYEQYF. The CDR3 DNA is TGTGCCAGCAGTCTTACCCACTACGAGCAGTACTTC.

This clone was detected only once. This rearrangement joins TRBV6-2 or TRBV6-3 to TRBJ2-2; D unresolved. From germline, CDR1 is MNHEY and CDR2 SVGEGT. V gave up 0 bases and J gave up 10 bases, with 6 bases separating them. The CDR3 extends over 12 amino acids. The CDR3: CASSYSQLELFF. In DNA, the CDR3 is TGTGCCAGCAGTTACTCGCAGCTGGAGCTGTTTTTT.

This clone was observed a few times. The V gene is TRBV6-1, the J gene TRBJ1-5, with D perhaps matching TRBD1 (6 bases). V lost 2 bases, J lost 1 base, and 12 bases lay in between. CDR1 MNHNS and CDR2 SASEGT come from the germline V gene. This CDR3 has 16 amino acids. The CDR3 is CASSEWGAGSNQPQHF. The DNA of the CDR3 is TGTGCCAGCAGTGAATGGGGGGCTGGGAGCAATCAGCCCCAGCATTTT.

This chain connects TRBV20-1 to TRBJ1-2; D perhaps matches TRBD1 (6 bases). V was clipped by 3 bases and J by 7 bases, with 27 bases between them. This CDR3 is built from 17 residues. Germline CDR1 and CDR2: DFQATT and SNEGSKA (reference sequence). The CDR3 region has the DNA TGCAGTGCTAGTTATACTCCCTGGCCGGGGGGACAAGGTGGCTACACCTTC. Encoded protein: CSASYTPWPGGQGGYTF.

The chain links TRBV6-6 to TRBJ1-2; TRBD1 matches 7 bases. Germline CDR1 is MNHNY and CDR2 is SVGAGI (reference sequence). Trimming cost V 4 bases and J 4 bases; bases outside gene matches: 9. The length of the CDR3 is 15 residues. CDR3 amino acids: CASSSHGTALYGYTF. As DNA, the CDR3 is TGTGCCAGCAGTTCTCACGGGACAGCGCTCTATGGCTACACCTTC.

The gene calls are TRBV5-6 and TRBJ2-5, with 9 bases matching TRBD2. CDR3 length: 17 residues. The V gene's germline CDR1 is SGHDT and CDR2 YYEEEE. Losses at the gene ends were 4 bases for V and 4 bases for J; bases not matched to a gene: 14. The CDR3 is CASSPELLAGASETQYF. The CDR3 nucleotides are TGTGCCAGCAGCCCGGAGCTACTAGCGGGTGCGTCAGAGACCCAGTACTTC.